This TCR beta chain derives from a study of T cell responses to AZD1222 COVID-19 vaccine. Losses at the gene ends were 2 bases for V and 5 bases for J; bases not matched to a gene: 13. CDR3 size: 18 residues. In germline, CDR1 is ENHRY, CDR2 SYGVKD. Overall study findings and caveats: Variant regions that are unmutated are reportedly the target of nearly half of spike-specific TCRs. Baseline serology detected seropositivity in only six AZD1222 recipients.

Comment on this clone: Its antigen is undetermined.

Clones were sequenced by immunoSEQ multiplex PCR, and TCRdb holds only the in-frame ones, with some missing. The top ten hold approximately 5% of the sample, which has 85,000 to 130,000 clones, roughly 93% seen once. Sample: peripheral blood, taken on day 0 of AZD1222 vaccination. The chain couples TRBV10-3 to TRBJ2-2, with 8 bases fitting TRBD2. The source is an adult in good health. DNA for the CDR3: TGTGCCATCAGTGAGGCCAAGAGAAGCGGGGGCGGGACCGGGGAGCTGTTTTTT. Translating gives CAISEAKRSGGGTGELFF.